This T cell receptor (beta chain) was observed in a study of early T cells in non-severe SARS-CoV-2 infection. About the research overall: With bulk RNA from unsorted whole blood as input, sequencing yielded unpaired chains.

This clonotype has just a few counts. TCRdb processed the 5' RACE reads anew with MiXCR; each CDR3 protein has one entry. The profile shows more than 55,000 distinct CDR3 sequences, approximately 12% of them singletons. CDR3 size: 14 residues. With V trimmed by 2 bases and J by 10 bases, 3 bases remained unmatched. Germline V gene lookup returns CDR1 MNHEY and CDR2 SVGAGI. The sequenced sample consisted of whole blood. This rearrangement joins TRBV6-5 to TRBJ1-6; 9 nucleotides agree with TRBD1. This clonotype was sampled from an adult who was a healthcare worker with PCR-confirmed SARS-CoV-2 infection or an uninfected control (not recorded which). As DNA, the CDR3 is TGTGCCAGCAGTTACGACAGGGGGAGCTCACCCCTCCACTTT. Translation gives CASSYDRGSSPLHF.